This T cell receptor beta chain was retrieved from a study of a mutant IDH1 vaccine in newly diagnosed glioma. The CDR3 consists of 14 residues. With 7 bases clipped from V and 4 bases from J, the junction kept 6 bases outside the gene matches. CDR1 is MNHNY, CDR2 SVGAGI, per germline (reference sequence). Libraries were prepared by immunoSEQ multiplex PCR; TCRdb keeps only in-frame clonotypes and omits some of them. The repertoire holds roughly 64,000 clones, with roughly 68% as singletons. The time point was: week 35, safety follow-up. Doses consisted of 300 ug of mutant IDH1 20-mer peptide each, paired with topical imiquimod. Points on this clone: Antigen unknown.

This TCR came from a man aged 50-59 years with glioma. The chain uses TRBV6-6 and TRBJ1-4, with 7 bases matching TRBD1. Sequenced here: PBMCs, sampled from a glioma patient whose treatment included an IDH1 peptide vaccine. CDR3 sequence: CASNIQGLNEKLFF. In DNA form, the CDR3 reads TGTGCCAGCAACATACAGGGGCTTAATGAAAAACTGTTTTTT.